A single sample gave rise to the 32 T cell receptor beta chains below, sequenced in a study of blood T cell repertoires in COVID-19. The assay was immunoSEQ multiplex PCR, and TCRdb's table has in-frame clones only and misses some. The sample holds over 200,000 clones, about 88% seen once. Specimen: peripheral blood. These receptors were collected from a man in his forties or fifties with active or convalescent COVID-19.

A single count supports this clone. This chain joins TRBV20-1 and TRBJ1-4; a weak D match, TRBD1 (5 bases). The CDR3 has 14 residues. CDR1 is DFQATT and CDR2 is SNEGSKA in the germline V gene (reference sequence). Trimming took 3 bases from V and 6 from J, leaving 14 bases between them. CDR3 residues: CSASIGAMDEKLFF. CDR3 nucleotide sequence: TGCAGTGCTAGTATAGGGGCAATGGATGAAAAACTGTTTTTT.

The chain uses TRBV6-5 and TRBJ1-2; no clear D. V lost 6 bases and J 8 bases, leaving 22 bases between the germline ends. This CDR3 has 15 residues. Germline CDR1 and CDR2: MNHEY and SVGAGI. Here the CDR3 reads CASSRGPGLVSGYTF. The DNA for the CDR3 is TGTGCCAGCAGCCGCGGGCCGGGGTTGGTCTCAGGCTACACCTTC.

The chain recombines TRBV9 with TRBJ2-1; 14 bases map to TRBD2. The CDR3 runs 18 residues. Unmatched junction bases numbered 5, after V lost 3 bases and J lost 0 bases. CDR1 is SGDLS and CDR2 is YYNGEE in the germline V gene. CDR3 amino acids: CASSAPGTSGGSYNEQFF. As DNA, the CDR3 is TGTGCCAGCAGCGCACCCGGGACTAGCGGGGGCTCCTACAATGAGCAGTTCTTC.

The CDR3 region is CASSIAAGPNYGYTF. The CDR3 nucleotides read TGTGCCAGTAGTATAGCGGCGGGCCCTAACTATGGCTACACCTTC. V usage is TRBV19 and J usage is TRBJ1-2; D is ambiguous. This CDR3 contains 15 residues. Germline-derived CDR1 and CDR2 are LNHDA and SQIVND (reference sequence). Trimming stripped 1 base from V and 0 bases from J, with 9 bases between.

This rearrangement joins TRBV28 to TRBJ1-1; no firm D call. The V end was cut by 2 bases, the J end by 3 bases, with 4 bases between. From germline, CDR1 is MDHEN and CDR2 SYDVKM. The CDR3 runs 12 residues. The CDR3 loop is CASSLRHTEAFF. CDR3 nucleotides: TGTGCCAGCAGTTTACGTCACACTGAAGCTTTCTTT.

V usage is TRBV11-2 and J usage is TRBJ1-1; TRBD1 matches 7 bases. The germline V gene has CDR1 SGHAT and CDR2 FQNNGV. The V segment lost 4 bases and the J segment 4 bases; nucleotides outside the gene matches: 6. The length of the CDR3 is 14 residues. The CDR3 region is CASSSTGRATEAFF. In DNA, the CDR3 is TGTGCCAGCAGCTCGACAGGGAGAGCCACTGAAGCTTTCTTT.

The rearrangement joins TRBV30 to TRBJ1-5; D is possibly TRBD1 (5 bases). Trimming left V 2 bases short and J 7 bases short, with 15 bases between. The CDR3 has 14 residues. Looked up from germline, CDR1 is GTSNPN and CDR2 is SVGIG (reference sequence). The chain's CDR3 is CAWSLGVGGQPQHF. CDR3 bases: TGTGCCTGGAGTTTAGGGGTGGGGGGGCAGCCCCAGCATTTT. Complete variable domain (other parts from reference TRBV30 and TRBJ1-5): SQTIHQWPATLVQPVGSPLSLECTVEGTSNPNLYWYRQAAGRGLQLLFYSVGIGQISSEVPQNLSASRPQDRQFILSSKKLLLSDSGFYLCAWSLGVGGQPQHFGDGTRLSIL.

The V and J genes are TRBV15 and TRBJ1-1; no reliable D call. CDR1 and CDR2 (germline): LNHNV, YYDKDF (reference sequence). There are 16 residues in the CDR3. Deletions cut 0 bases from V and 1 base from J, with 12 bases between. CDR3 region: CATSRDSAVPNTEAFF. CDR3 bases: TGTGCCACCAGCAGAGATAGCGCAGTGCCGAACACTGAAGCTTTCTTT.

The chain joins TRBV5-1 to TRBJ2-2; D might be TRBD1 (6 bases). Germline CDR1 reads SGHRS; CDR2 reads YFSETQ. Trimming stripped 5 bases from V and 10 bases from J, with 18 bases between. The CDR3 totals 14 residues. The CDR3 is CASRDSPTEKELFF. The CDR3 bases are TGCGCCAGCAGGGACAGTCCGACGGAGAAGGAGCTGTTTTTT. Based on the CDR3 plus reference TRBV5-1 and TRBJ2-2, the full variable domain is KAGVTQTPRYLIKTRGQQVTLSCSPISGHRSVSWYQQTPGQGLQFLFEYFSETQRNKGNFPGRFSGRQFSNSRSEMNVSTLELGDSALYLCASRDSPTEKELFFGEGSRLTVL.

The chain is built from TRBV7-2 and TRBJ1-2; D gene uncertain. In germline, CDR1 is SGHTA, CDR2 FQGNSA. This CDR3 has 14 amino acids. Trimming pared 2 bases from V and 7 bases from J, leaving 14 bases between. CDR3 nucleotides: TGTGCCAGCAGCTTATTCGGGGATTGGGGTGGCTACACCTTC. This translates into CASSLFGDWGGYTF.

The V and J genes are TRBV7-3 and TRBJ1-2; the match to TRBD1 covers 9 bases. Looked up from germline, CDR1 is SGHTA and CDR2 is FQGTGA. V was pared by 7 bases and J by 0 bases, with 12 bases of the junction left unmatched. The CDR3 is 17 residues long. CDR3 nucleotides: TGTGCCAGCAACCGCCGGACAGGGGAATTGGCTAACTATGGCTACACCTTC. As protein: CASNRRTGELANYGYTF.

This chain connects TRBV4-1 to TRBJ2-7; 8 bases match TRBD2. The CDR3 loop spans 15 amino acids. V gave up 1 base and J gave up 1 base; unmatched junction bases: 3. CDR1 is MGHRA and CDR2 is YSYEKL in the germline V gene. In DNA form, the CDR3 reads TGCGCCAGCAGCCAAGCCAGCGGGGGATCCTACGAGCAGTACTTC. Its protein product is CASSQASGGSYEQYF.

The CDR3 loop reads CASSLGQNEKLFF. The CDR3 coding sequence is TGTGCCAGCAGCCTTGGACAGAATGAAAAACTGTTTTTT. The chain recombines TRBV6-5 with TRBJ1-4; possible D gene TRBD1, 6 bases. CDR1 is MNHEY and CDR2 is SVGAGI in the germline V gene. This CDR3 has 13 residues. Trimming took 6 bases from V and 5 from J, leaving 10 bases between them.

V gene TRBV27 combines with J gene TRBJ1-4; D perhaps matches TRBD1 (6 bases). The CDR3 consists of 15 residues. Trimming cost V 2 bases and J 2 bases, with 9 bases left between them. Germline V gene sequence: CDR1 MNHEY, CDR2 SMNVEV (reference sequence). CDR3 sequence reads: CASSLAGVTNEKLFF. DNA for the CDR3: TGTGCCAGCAGTTTAGCAGGGGTCACTAATGAAAAACTGTTTTTT.

The chain carries TRBV9 and TRBJ1-3, with unresolved D. The CDR3 runs to 15 residues. Germline assignment: CDR1 SGDLS and CDR2 YYNGEE. Trimming left V 5 bases short and J 0 bases short, with 12 bases between. The CDR3 region has the DNA TGTGCCAGCAGTTTCGCGGATGGCTCTGGAAACACCATATATTTT. This sequence encodes CASSFADGSGNTIYF.

This rearrangement joins TRBV6-1 to TRBJ1-2; the D is unclear. Germline CDR1 reads MNHNS; CDR2 reads SASEGT. CDR3 length: 13 residues. V was clipped by 3 bases and J by 6 bases, with 11 bases between them. The CDR3 DNA is TGTGCCAGCAGTGAGTCCAGGATCGATGGCTACACCTTC. As protein: CASSESRIDGYTF.

The chain has TRBV3-1 (or the pseudogene TRBV3-2) and TRBJ2-3; D is unresolved. Germline V CDR1 and CDR2: LGHDT, YNNKEL (reference sequence). This CDR3 has 14 amino acids. V was pared by 1 base and J by 5 bases, with 10 bases between. The CDR3, as DNA: TGTGCCAGCAGCCAAGGAACAGTCAGAGATACGCAGTATTTT. Its protein product is CASSQGTVRDTQYF.

This clone appeared once. The V gene is TRBV6-5, the J gene TRBJ2-7, with D unclear. V lost 6 bases and J lost 5, with 8 bases in between. Germline V gives CDR1 MNHEY, CDR2 SVGAGI. The CDR3 is 11 amino acids. The CDR3 protein is CASSGFDEQYF. CDR3 nucleotides: TGTGCCAGCAGCGGTTTCGACGAGCAGTACTTC.

This chain links TRBV5-6 with TRBJ1-3; D remains ambiguous. V lost 5 bases to trimming and J lost 0 bases, with 6 bases between them. Germline assignment: CDR1 SGHDT and CDR2 YYEEEE. The CDR3 is 13 amino acids. The DNA for the CDR3 is TGTGCCAGCAGTTATAGCTCTGGAAACACCATATATTTT. Translating gives CASSYSSGNTIYF.

This chain connects TRBV10-3 to TRBJ2-1, with 7 nucleotides matching TRBD1. V lost 0 bases, J lost 8 bases, and 10 bases stayed unmatched. This CDR3 is 16 amino acids long. Looked up from germline, CDR1 is ENHRY and CDR2 is SYGVKD. The CDR3 nucleotides read TGTGCCATCAGTGAGTCGACAGGGTTGGTTTTCGATGAGCAGTTCTTC. It yields the protein CAISESTGLVFDEQFF.

The rearrangement links TRBV10-2 to TRBJ1-2; the D gene is possibly TRBD1 (6 bases). Germline CDR1 is WSHSY and CDR2 is SAAADI. CDR3 length: 14 residues. V lost 4 bases, J lost 2 bases, and 11 bases lay in between. As DNA, the CDR3 is TGCGCCAGCAGTGGTTGGGGGGGCAACTATGGCTACACCTTC. Translated: CASSGWGGNYGYTF.

The chain combines TRBV5-6 with TRBJ2-5; D is unclear. Germline V gives CDR1 SGHDT, CDR2 YYEEEE. This CDR3 is built from 14 residues. Trimming stripped 1 base from V and 5 bases from J, with 12 bases between. CDR3 in amino acids: CASSLTASRETQYF. CDR3 in DNA: TGTGCCAGCAGCTTGACAGCATCTCGGGAGACCCAGTACTTC.

The chain carries TRBV9 and TRBJ1-6; the D gene is possibly TRBD1 (5 bases). The germline V gene encodes CDR1 SGDLS and CDR2 YYNGEE. The germline V and J ends were trimmed by 0 bases and 6 bases, with 10 bases remaining between them. The CDR3 has 15 amino acids. DNA for the CDR3: TGTGCCAGCAGCGTAGATTCCAGGGTTAATTCACCCCTCCACTTT. As protein: CASSVDSRVNSPLHF.

The chain combines TRBV6-4 with TRBJ1-1; D not certain. Germline CDR1 reads MRHNA; CDR2 reads SNTAGT. CDR3 length equals 14 residues. V lost 6 bases and J lost 1, with 12 bases in between. The CDR3 DNA sequence: TGTGCCAGCAGAGAGTTTGGGCCGAACACTGAAGCTTTCTTT. This codes for CASREFGPNTEAFF.

Here the CDR3 reads CASSRLVAGELFF. The CDR3 coding sequence is TGTGCCAGCAGTCGACTTGTTGCCGGGGAGCTGTTTTTT. The genes are TRBV28 and TRBJ2-2; D is unresolved. V lost 5 bases to trimming and J lost 6 bases, with 10 bases between them. Germline loops: CDR1 MDHEN, CDR2 SYDVKM. CDR3 length: 13 amino acids. The whole variable domain, filled in from reference TRBV28 and TRBJ2-2, reads DVKVTQSSRYLVKRTGEKVFLECVQDMDHENMFWYRQDPGLGLRLIYFSYDVKMKEKGDIPEGYSVSREKKERFSLILESASTNQTSMYLCASSRLVAGELFFGEGSRLTVL.

DNA of the CDR3: TGCGCCACTAATCAACGGCAGCCCCAGCATTTT. Translating it yields CATNQRQPQHF. The chain couples TRBV10-1 to TRBJ1-5, with D hard to call. Looked up from germline, CDR1 is WNHNN and CDR2 is SYGVQD (reference sequence). The CDR3 totals 11 residues. Trimming removed 10 bases from V and 7 bases from J, with 11 bases in between.

The chain recombines TRBV30 with TRBJ2-7; 9 bases line up with TRBD1. Germline loops: CDR1 GTSNPN, CDR2 SVGIG (reference sequence). The V gene end was trimmed by 5 bases and the J gene end by 1 base; junction bases not matched to a gene: 6. The CDR3 contains 14 residues. CDR3 amino acids: CAWGTGTGSYEQYF. DNA for the CDR3: TGTGCCTGGGGCACCGGGACAGGGTCCTACGAGCAGTACTTC.

J is TRBJ1-3 and V is TRBV3-1 (or the pseudogene TRBV3-2), with D hard to call. This CDR3 is 16 amino acids long. Trimming removed 2 bases at V and 6 bases at J, with 17 bases between. In germline, CDR1 is LGHDT, CDR2 YNNKEL (reference sequence). The CDR3 is CASSQFSPPMANTIYF. In nucleotides, the CDR3 is TGTGCCAGCAGCCAATTCTCCCCCCCAATGGCAAACACCATATATTTT.

V gene TRBV14 combines with J gene TRBJ1-1; the D gene is possibly TRBD1 (6 bases). Trimming pared 0 bases from V and 0 bases from J, leaving 8 bases between. The CDR3 is 15 amino acids. In germline, CDR1 is SGHDN, CDR2 FVKESK. The CDR3 DNA is TGTGCCAGCAGCCAAGATCAGGGGTTGAACACTGAAGCTTTCTTT. Its protein product is CASSQDQGLNTEAFF. Complete variable domain (other parts from reference TRBV14 and TRBJ1-1): EAGVTQFPSHSVIEKGQTVTLRCDPISGHDNLYWYRRVMGKEIKFLLHFVKESKQDESGMPNNRFLAERTGGTYSTLKVQPAELEDSGVYFCASSQDQGLNTEAFFGQGTRLTVV.

The chain has TRBV27 and TRBJ1-2; TRBD1 is a possible D gene (6 bases). V was shortened by 6 bases and J by 3 bases, with 14 bases between the two germline ends. Germline lookup yields CDR1 MNHEY and CDR2 SMNVEV (reference sequence). CDR3 size: 14 residues. The CDR3 loop is CASSPGQGYYGYTF. As DNA, the CDR3 is TGTGCCAGCAGCCCGGGTCAGGGGTACTATGGCTACACCTTC.

The gene calls are TRBV27 and TRBJ1-5; D gene uncertain. Trimming pared 1 base from V and 5 bases from J, leaving 6 bases between. Looked up from germline, CDR1 is MNHEY and CDR2 is SMNVEV (reference sequence). This CDR3 region has 13 residues. The CDR3 DNA reads TGTGCCAGCAGTTTATTGGCCCATCAGCCCCAGCATTTT. Amino acid sequence: CASSLLAHQPQHF.

This chain uses TRBV2 with TRBJ1-1; D remains ambiguous. Germline V lookup: CDR1 SNHLY, CDR2 FYNNEI. The germline V and J ends were trimmed by 6 bases and 0 bases, with 11 bases remaining between them. There are 14 residues in the CDR3. The CDR3 protein is CASSAARLNTEAFF. For the CDR3, the DNA is TGTGCCAGCAGCGCGGCGCGGTTGAACACTGAAGCTTTCTTT.